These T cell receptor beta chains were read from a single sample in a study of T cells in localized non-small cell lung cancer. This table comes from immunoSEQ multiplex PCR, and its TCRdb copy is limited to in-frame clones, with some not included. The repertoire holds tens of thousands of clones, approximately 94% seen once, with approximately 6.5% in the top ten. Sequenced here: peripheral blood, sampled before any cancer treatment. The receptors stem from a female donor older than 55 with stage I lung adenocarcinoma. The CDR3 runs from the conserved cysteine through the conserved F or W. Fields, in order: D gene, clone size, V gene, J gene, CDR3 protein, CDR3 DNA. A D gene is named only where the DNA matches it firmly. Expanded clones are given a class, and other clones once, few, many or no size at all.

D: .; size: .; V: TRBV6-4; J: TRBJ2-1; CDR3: CASSEEGVPYNEQFF; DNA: TGTGCCAGCAGTGAAGAAGGGGTACCCTACAATGAGCAGTTCTTC
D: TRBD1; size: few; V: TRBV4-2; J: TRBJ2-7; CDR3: CASSQEFILGQGNYEQYF; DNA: TGTGCCAGCAGCCAAGAGTTCATCCTAGGACAGGGAAACTACGAGCAGTACTTC
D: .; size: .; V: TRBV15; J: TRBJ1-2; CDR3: CATSRGLAPYGYTF; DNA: TGTGCCACCAGCAGAGGGTTAGCCCCTTATGGCTACACCTTC
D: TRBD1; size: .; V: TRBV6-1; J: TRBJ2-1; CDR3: CASKKDRFGNEQFF; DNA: TGTGCCAGCAAAAAGGACAGGTTTGGCAATGAGCAGTTCTTC
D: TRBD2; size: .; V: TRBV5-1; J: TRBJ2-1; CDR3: CASSGLAGDRSYNEQFF; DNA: TGCGCCAGCAGTGGGCTAGCGGGGGATAGGTCCTACAATGAGCAGTTCTTC
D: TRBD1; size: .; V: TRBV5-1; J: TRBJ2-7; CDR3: CASSLQGISYEQYF; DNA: TGCGCCAGCAGCTTACAGGGGATCTCCTACGAGCAGTACTTC
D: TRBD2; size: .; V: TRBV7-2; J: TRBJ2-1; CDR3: CASSSGLAGGTEQFF; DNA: TGTGCCAGCAGCTCGGGACTAGCGGGGGGGACTGAGCAGTTCTTC
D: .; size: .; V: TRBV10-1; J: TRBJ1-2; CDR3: CASGGGGASSYGYTF; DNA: TGCGCCAGCGGGGGGGGAGGGGCGTCGAGCTATGGCTACACCTTC
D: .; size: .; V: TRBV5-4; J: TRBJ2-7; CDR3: CASSLDRSSYEQYF; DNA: TGTGCCAGCAGCTTGGACCGGAGCTCCTACGAGCAGTACTTC
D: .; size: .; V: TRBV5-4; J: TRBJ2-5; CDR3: CASSPPMVQETQYF; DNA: TGTGCCAGCAGCCCCCCGATGGTCCAAGAGACCCAGTACTTC
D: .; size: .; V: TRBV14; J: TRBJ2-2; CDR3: CASSQRAQGETGELFF; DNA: TGTGCCAGCAGCCAACGCGCACAGGGCGAAACCGGGGAGCTGTTTTTT
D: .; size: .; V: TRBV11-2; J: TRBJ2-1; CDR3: CASSRPQSVAEQFF; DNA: TGTGCCAGCAGCCGTCCCCAGTCCGTGGCCGAGCAGTTCTTC
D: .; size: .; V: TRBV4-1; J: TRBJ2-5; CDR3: CASSQVRLGLQETQYF; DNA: TGCGCCAGCAGCCAAGTCCGGCTGGGGCTCCAAGAGACCCAGTACTTC
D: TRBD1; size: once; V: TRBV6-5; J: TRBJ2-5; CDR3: CASRPRQGRETQYF; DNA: TGTGCCAGCAGACCCCGACAGGGAAGAGAGACCCAGTACTTC
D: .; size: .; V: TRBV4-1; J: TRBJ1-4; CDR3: CASSQNPGRTYRDSEKLFF; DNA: TGCGCCAGCAGCCAAAACCCGGGACGCACCTACAGGGATAGTGAAAAACTGTTTTTT
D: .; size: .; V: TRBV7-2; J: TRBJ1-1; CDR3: CASSLVPGGEAFF; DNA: TGTGCCAGCAGCTTAGTTCCGGGGGGTGAAGCTTTCTTT
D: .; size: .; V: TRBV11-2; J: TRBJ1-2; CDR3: CASSLASNYGYTF; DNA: TGTGCCAGCAGCTTAGCCAGTAACTATGGCTACACCTTC
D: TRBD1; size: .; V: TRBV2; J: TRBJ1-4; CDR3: CASRRTGNEKLFF; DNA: TGTGCCAGCAGAAGGACAGGAAATGAAAAACTGTTTTTT
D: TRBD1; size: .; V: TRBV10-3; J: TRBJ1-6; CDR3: CAIKGQGQSPLHF; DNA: TGTGCCATCAAGGGACAGGGGCAATCACCCCTCCACTTT
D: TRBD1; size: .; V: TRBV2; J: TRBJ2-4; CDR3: CASAEGAVAKNIQYF; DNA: TGTGCCAGCGCCGAGGGGGCAGTAGCCAAAAACATTCAGTACTTC
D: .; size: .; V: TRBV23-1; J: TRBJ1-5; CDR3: CASRLGTTFWNQPQHF; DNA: TGCGCCAGCAGACTCGGGACAACCTTCTGGAATCAGCCCCAGCATTTT
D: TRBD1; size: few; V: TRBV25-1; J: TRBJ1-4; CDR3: CASRTGGNEKLFF; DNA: TGTGCCAGCAGGACAGGGGGGAATGAAAAACTGTTTTTT
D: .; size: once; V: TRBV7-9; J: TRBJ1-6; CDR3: CASSLGLGRDYNSPLHF; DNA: TGTGCCAGCAGCTTAGGGTTAGGAAGAGATTATAATTCACCCCTCCACTTT
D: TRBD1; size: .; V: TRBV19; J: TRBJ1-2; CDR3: CASSIRTGDIYGYTF; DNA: TGTGCCAGTAGTATCCGGACAGGGGACATCTATGGCTACACCTTC
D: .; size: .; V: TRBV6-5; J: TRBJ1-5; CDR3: CASSVRGEAQHF; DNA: TGTGCCAGCAGTGTGCGGGGGGAGGCCCAGCATTTT
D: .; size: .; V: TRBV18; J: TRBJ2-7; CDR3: CASSRGGIHEQYF; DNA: TGTGCCAGCTCACGTGGAGGGATTCACGAGCAGTACTTC
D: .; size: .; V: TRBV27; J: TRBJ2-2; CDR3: CASGRGANTGELFF; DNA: TGTGCCAGCGGCCGGGGCGCGAACACCGGGGAGCTGTTTTTT
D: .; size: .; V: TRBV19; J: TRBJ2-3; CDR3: CASSMPPSSDTQYF; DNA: TGTGCCAGTAGTATGCCCCCCTCCAGTGATACGCAGTATTTT
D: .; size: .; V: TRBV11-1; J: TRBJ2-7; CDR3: CASSNNGWYEQYF; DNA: TGTGCCAGCAGCAACAACGGGTGGTACGAGCAGTACTTC
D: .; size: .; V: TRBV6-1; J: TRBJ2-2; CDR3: CASSERGGNTGELFF; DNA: TGTGCCAGCAGTGAACGGGGAGGGAACACCGGGGAGCTGTTTTTT
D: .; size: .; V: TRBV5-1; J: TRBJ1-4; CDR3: CASSEDSERPQEKLFF; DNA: TGCGCCAGCAGCGAAGATTCGGAGCGCCCGCAGGAAAAACTGTTTTTT
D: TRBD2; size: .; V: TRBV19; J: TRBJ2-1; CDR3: CASSNLAGGLNEQFF; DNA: TGTGCCAGTAGTAACCTAGCGGGGGGCCTCAATGAGCAGTTCTTC
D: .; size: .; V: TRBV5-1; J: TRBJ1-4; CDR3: CASSSGLANEKLFF; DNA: TGCGCCAGCAGCTCAGGGTTGGCTAATGAAAAACTGTTTTTT
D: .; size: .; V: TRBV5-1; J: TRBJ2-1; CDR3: CASEDRGGGNEQFF; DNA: TGCGCCAGCGAGGACAGAGGGGGTGGGAATGAGCAGTTCTTC
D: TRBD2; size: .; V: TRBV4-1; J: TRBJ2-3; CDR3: CASRPGLADTDTQYF; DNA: TGCGCCAGCAGACCTGGACTAGCGGACACAGATACGCAGTATTTT
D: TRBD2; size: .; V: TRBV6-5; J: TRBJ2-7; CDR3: CASSYSGGGSYEQYF; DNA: TGTGCCAGCAGTTATAGTGGGGGAGGGTCCTACGAGCAGTACTTC
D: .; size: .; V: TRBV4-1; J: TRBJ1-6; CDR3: CASSPTPLRGNSPLHF; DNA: TGCGCCAGCAGCCCCACTCCACTCCGGGGAAATTCACCCCTCCACTTT
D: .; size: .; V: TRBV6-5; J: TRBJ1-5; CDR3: CASSFNAGTQQGPQHF; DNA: TGTGCCAGCAGTTTCAACGCCGGGACTCAGCAGGGGCCCCAGCATTTT
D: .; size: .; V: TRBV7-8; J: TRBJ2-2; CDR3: CASSSRVSGELFF; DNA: TGTGCCAGCAGCTCGAGGGTTTCCGGGGAGCTGTTTTTT
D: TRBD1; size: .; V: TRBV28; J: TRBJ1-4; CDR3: CASSLGQVNEKLFF; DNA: TGTGCCAGCAGTTTGGGACAGGTTAATGAAAAACTGTTTTTT
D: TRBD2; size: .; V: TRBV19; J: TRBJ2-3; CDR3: CASSIERAGGPLFTDTQYF; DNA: TGTGCCAGTAGTATAGAACGAGCGGGGGGGCCCCTCTTCACAGATACGCAGTATTTT
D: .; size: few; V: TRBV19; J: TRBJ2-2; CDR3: CASNPGQRTGELFF; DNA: TGTGCCAGTAATCCGGGACAACGAACCGGGGAGCTGTTTTTT
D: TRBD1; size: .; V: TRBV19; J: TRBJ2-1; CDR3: CASRTGGTTEQFF; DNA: TGTGCCAGTAGGACAGGGGGAACCACTGAGCAGTTCTTC
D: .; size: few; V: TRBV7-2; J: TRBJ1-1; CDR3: CASSSYLITEAFF; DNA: TGTGCCAGCAGCTCGTATCTCATCACTGAAGCTTTCTTT
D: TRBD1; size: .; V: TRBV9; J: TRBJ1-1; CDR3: CASSVTQGAGTEAFF; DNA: TGTGCCAGCAGCGTAACTCAGGGGGCGGGTACTGAAGCTTTCTTT
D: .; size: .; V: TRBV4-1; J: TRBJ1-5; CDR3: CASSQLTGYSNQPQHF; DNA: TGCGCCAGCAGCCAACTAACAGGCTATAGCAATCAGCCCCAGCATTTT
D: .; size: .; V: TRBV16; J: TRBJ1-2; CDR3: CASSPVSTGRYGYTF; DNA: TGTGCCAGCAGCCCCGTTAGCACCGGGCGCTATGGCTACACCTTC
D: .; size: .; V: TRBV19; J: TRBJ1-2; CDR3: CASSNPGTFHTF; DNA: TGTGCCAGTAGTAACCCCGGGACCTTCCACACCTTC
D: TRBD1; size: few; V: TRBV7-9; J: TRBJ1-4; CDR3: CASRPQGTNEKLFF; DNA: TGTGCCAGCAGGCCACAGGGGACTAATGAAAAACTGTTTTTT
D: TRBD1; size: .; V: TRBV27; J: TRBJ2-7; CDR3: CASSSSRDRAYEQYF; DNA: TGTGCCAGCAGTTCAAGCCGGGACAGGGCTTACGAGCAGTACTTC
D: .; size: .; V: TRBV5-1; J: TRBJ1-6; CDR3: CASSLGEGAPLHF; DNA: TGCGCCAGCAGCTTGGGGGAGGGAGCTCCCCTCCACTTT
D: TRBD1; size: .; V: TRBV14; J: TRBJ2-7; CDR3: CASSYLYRDRPWEQYF; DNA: TGTGCCAGCAGCTACTTATACCGGGACAGGCCCTGGGAGCAGTACTTC
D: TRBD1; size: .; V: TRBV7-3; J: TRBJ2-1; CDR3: CASRRTGGPSSYNEQFF; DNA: TGTGCCAGCAGGCGAACAGGGGGCCCAAGCTCCTACAATGAGCAGTTCTTC
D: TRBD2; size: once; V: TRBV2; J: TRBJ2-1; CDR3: CASRETSSHEQFF; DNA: TGTGCCAGCAGGGAGACTAGCAGTCATGAGCAGTTCTTC
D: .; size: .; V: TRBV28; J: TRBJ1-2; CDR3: CASSFPPLWGYTF; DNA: TGTGCCAGCAGTTTCCCCCCCCTTTGGGGCTACACCTTC
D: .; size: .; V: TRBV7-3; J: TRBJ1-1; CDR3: CASSLRWDTEAFF; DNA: TGTGCCAGCAGCTTAAGGTGGGACACTGAAGCTTTCTTT
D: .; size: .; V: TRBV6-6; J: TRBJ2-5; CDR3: CASSYDGGHQETQYF; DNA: TGTGCCAGCAGTTATGATGGGGGGCACCAAGAGACCCAGTACTTC
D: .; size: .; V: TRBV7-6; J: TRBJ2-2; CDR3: CASSLGGANTGELFF; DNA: TGTGCCAGCAGCTTAGGAGGAGCGAACACCGGGGAGCTGTTTTTT
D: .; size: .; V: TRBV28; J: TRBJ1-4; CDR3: CASSLRKEKLFF; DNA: TGTGCCAGCAGTTTGCGTAAAGAAAAACTGTTTTTT